This T cell receptor beta chain was documented in a study of kidney transplant recipient with SARS-CoV-2 infection. This clonotype was picked up many times. TCRdb called the reads again in MiXCR, with one record for every CDR3 protein. The table includes approximately 250,000 distinct CDR3 sequences, 29% detected once. The CDR3 loop spans 17 amino acids. Trimming left V 5 bases short and J 4 bases short, with 22 bases between. Germline V lookup: CDR1 KGHDR, CDR2 SFDVKD. Sequencing was performed on a blood sample, taken at baseline and between days 110 and 120 from a kidney transplant recipient. The TCR was taken from a male patient aged 25-45 years who had COVID-19 and was a kidney transplant recipient. Some of these T cells may belong to the graft donor. The V and J genes are TRBV24-1 and TRBJ1-2; D may be TRBD1 (6 bases). The CDR3 region is CATSGDTSTRKTYGYTF. Written as DNA, the CDR3 is TGTGCCACCAGTGGGGACACTAGTACCAGAAAGACCTATGGCTACACCTTC.